The following is a T cell receptor beta chain sequence with its context. Its antigen is not identified. The source of the sample is a study of lymphopenia after photon versus proton radiotherapy. Clones were read by immunoSEQ multiplex PCR, and TCRdb kept only the in-frame ones, dropping some. The table lists approximately 45,000 clones, 85% of them singletons, with 2.2% in the top ten. In germline, CDR1 is SNHLY, CDR2 FYNNEI. CDR3 size: 12 residues. V was trimmed by 7 bases and J by 8 bases, leaving 14 bases between them. Study-wide points: Post-nadir diversity loss with photons came from oligoclonal expansion, particularly CD8+ Temra cells. In patients who died, overall survival fell as post-nadir TCR diversity dropped more.

The chain employs TRBV2 and TRBJ1-1, with D unresolved. The input for sequencing was peripheral blood, taken from a patient treated with photon-based radiotherapy. The clonotype originates from a man between 40 and 49 years old with gastric cancer. In DNA, the CDR3 is TGTGCCAGCACCGTCGGGCGGAAGGAAGCTTTCTTT. Protein sequence: CASTVGRKEAFF.